The sequence of this TCR beta chain was determined in a study of shared clonotypes between healthy human individuals (dated by TCRdb to 2020 to 2021). Study-wide context: The cohort comprised a couple of women and a few men aged 18 to 49 years. For each donor, CD4 naive and CD4 memory were each given three plates, CD8 naive was given two plates, and CD8 memory was given one plate. To estimate repertoire size and how much clonotype sharing occurs between individuals, the study deeply sequenced the blood TCR repertoires of 4 to 6 healthy adults. Different laboratories and diverse techniques were used to prepare libraries and sequence TCR repertoires, to increase sequencing depth and limit assay-specific biases. Each donor's leukapheresis produced roughly between roughly 0.9 and 9 billion PBMCs.

Donors were healthy HIV-negative adults with no recently reported acute infections or vaccinations. All donors were Caucasian adults living in Nashville, Tennessee, USA. Magnetic negative selection was used to enrich CD4+ T cells, after which naive cells were positively selected on CD45RA and the negative fraction became the memory subset. Blood was obtained by leukapheresis, after which PBMCs were separated by Ficoll-Histopaque density gradient centrifugation and cryopreserved in liquid nitrogen vapor phase. Purity and quantity of every magnetically sorted T cell population were checked by analytical flow cytometry. Genomic DNA was isolated from every sorted fraction and measured by UV absorbance on a Nanodrop 2000c. The table lists this clone with a count of one. The antigen it binds to is not known. Per-base quality was not reported, and no clone a single base away is much larger than it. Additional DNA sequences in this sample encode the identical CDR3.

The investigation overall reported the following: Because the study included a small number of donors, the genetic and exposure-history diversity represented was limited. Pairwise subsampling led to the expectation that sequencing depth would affect the degree of clonotype sharing among donors. Sampling was limited to blood, and TCR repertoires in tissue likely differ from TCR repertoires in blood. Compared with non-shared clonotypes, clonotypes shared by all four sorted-subset donors had higher generation probabilities. Incomplete sequencing was indicated by rarefaction of sorted-subset datasets, despite the large sequencing depth. Estimated clonotype richness was generally larger for naive than for memory subsets. Sharing across a handful of donors was observed for approximately 5% of naive CD4, over 3% of naive CD8, about 2.3% of memory CD4, and approximately 0.41% of memory CD8 clonotypes.

Trimming costs V 2 bases and J 9 bases, and their ends lie 11 bases apart. The cysteine opens and the phenylalanine closes a CDR3 of 14 amino acids. Only the CDR3 DNA is retained, 42 bases long and in frame from the first base. CDR1 and CDR2 were assigned from the germline V gene (reference sequence) as LNHDA and SQIVND. TCR CDR3 regions were amplified from genomic DNA by multiplex PCR using the deep immunoSEQ assay. Extracted genomic DNA from each cell subset was spread evenly across all wells of several immunoSEQ 96-well plates, with each plate serving as a replicate. For sorted subsets, each replicate PCR was loaded with about 0.2 ug genomic DNA, equivalent to 25,000 to 35,000 T cell genomes. The purified libraries were quantified using a Qubit 3.0 fluorometer, sized with a Bioanalyzer 2100, and then quantified again using the KAPA Library Quantification kit. Each immunoSEQ 96-well plate was sequenced on its own single-read 150-cycle Illumina NextSeq 550 flow cell. In the authors' own workflow: Because the immunoSEQ output included only junctional sequences and no quality scores, the filtering could not be the same as the filtering used for full-length reads. Sequences were annotated with PyIR, a Python wrapper for IgBLAST v1.9, using IMGT germline references to assign V/J genes and CDR3. Reads with weak V/J assignments (E-value above 1e-6), missing CDR3, stop codons, out-of-frame junctions, or ambiguous translated residues were removed. V3J clonotypes were defined as sequences sharing the same inferred V gene, J gene, and CDR3 amino acid sequence. Percentage overlap between repertoires was calculated by dividing the number of shared unique clonotypes by the size of the smaller repertoire. Three approaches were used to assess repertoire richness: RTK rarefaction, the Chao1 estimator, and Recon v2.1 estimates of unobserved clonotypes. Generation probabilities for all TCRbeta clonotypes obtained by the gDNA method from a handful of donors were computed using OLGA. This is the immuneACCESS table as TCRdb keeps it, with only in-frame sequences that have V and J called. A part of the clones is gone; compared with another copy, unresolved V genes explain less than half, and the rest is unexplained. The V and J calls and the clone size are those of that table, but D and trimming were determined from the DNA. This sample has a few million clones in its table, and roughly 92% of those were observed once. The top ten clones comprise roughly 0.13% of the sample.

This clonotype was sampled from a man younger than 35 in good health. The sample was naive CD4+ T cells sorted from blood. Interpreted using the paper, the cell subset or site label stands for: CD45RA+ positively selected. This chain is built from TRBV19 and TRBJ1-6, and the D gene may be TRBD1, 5 bases matching. The DNA reads as follows: TGTGCCAGTAGTATACAGGGAGTTGGTTCACCCCTCCACTTT. Translated, this is CASSIQGVGSPLHF.